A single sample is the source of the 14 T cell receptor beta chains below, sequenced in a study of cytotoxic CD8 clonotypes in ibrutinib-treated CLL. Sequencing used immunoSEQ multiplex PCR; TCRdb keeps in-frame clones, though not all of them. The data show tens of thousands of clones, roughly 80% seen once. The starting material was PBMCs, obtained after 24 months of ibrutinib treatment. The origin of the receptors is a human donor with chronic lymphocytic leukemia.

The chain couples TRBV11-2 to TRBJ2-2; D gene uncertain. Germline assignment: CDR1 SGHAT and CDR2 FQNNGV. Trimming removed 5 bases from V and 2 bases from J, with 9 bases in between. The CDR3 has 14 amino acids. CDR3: CASSEDVNTGELFF. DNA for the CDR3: TGTGCCAGCAGCGAGGACGTAAACACCGGGGAGCTGTTTTTT.

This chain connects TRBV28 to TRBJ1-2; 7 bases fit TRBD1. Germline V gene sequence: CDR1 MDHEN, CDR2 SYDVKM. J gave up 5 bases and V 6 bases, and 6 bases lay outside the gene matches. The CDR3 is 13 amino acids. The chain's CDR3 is CASRTGNVYGYTF. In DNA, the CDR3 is TGTGCCAGCAGGACAGGGAACGTATATGGCTACACCTTC.

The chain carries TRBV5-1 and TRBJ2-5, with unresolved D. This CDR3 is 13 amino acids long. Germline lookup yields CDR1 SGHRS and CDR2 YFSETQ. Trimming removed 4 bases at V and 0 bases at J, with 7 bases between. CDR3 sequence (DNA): TGCGCCAGCAGCGAAAGCCACCAAGAGACCCAGTACTTC. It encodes CASSESHQETQYF.

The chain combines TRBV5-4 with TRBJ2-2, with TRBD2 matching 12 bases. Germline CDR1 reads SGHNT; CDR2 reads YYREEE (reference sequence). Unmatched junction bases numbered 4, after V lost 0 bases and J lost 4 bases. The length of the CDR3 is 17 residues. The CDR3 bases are TGTGCCAGCAGCTTGGGACTAGCGGGAGAAGCCACCGGGGAGCTGTTTTTT. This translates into CASSLGLAGEATGELFF.

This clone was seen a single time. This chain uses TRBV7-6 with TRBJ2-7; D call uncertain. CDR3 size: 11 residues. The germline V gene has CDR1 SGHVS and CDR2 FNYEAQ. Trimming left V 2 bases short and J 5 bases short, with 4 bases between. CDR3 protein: CASSLQDEQYF. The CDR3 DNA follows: TGTGCCAGCAGCTTACAGGACGAGCAGTACTTC.

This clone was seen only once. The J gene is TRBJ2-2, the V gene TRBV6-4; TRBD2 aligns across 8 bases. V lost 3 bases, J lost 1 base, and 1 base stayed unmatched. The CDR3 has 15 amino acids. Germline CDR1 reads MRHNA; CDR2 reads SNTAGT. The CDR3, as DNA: TGTGCCAGCAGTGAGCTAGCGGGGAACACCGGGGAGCTGTTTTTT. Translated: CASSELAGNTGELFF.

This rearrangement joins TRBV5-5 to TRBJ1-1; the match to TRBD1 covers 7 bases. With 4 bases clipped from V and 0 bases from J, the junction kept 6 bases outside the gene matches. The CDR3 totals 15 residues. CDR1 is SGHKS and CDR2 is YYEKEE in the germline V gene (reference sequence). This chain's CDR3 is CASSTGARVNTEAFF. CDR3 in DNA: TGTGCCAGCAGCACAGGGGCGAGGGTGAACACTGAAGCTTTCTTT.

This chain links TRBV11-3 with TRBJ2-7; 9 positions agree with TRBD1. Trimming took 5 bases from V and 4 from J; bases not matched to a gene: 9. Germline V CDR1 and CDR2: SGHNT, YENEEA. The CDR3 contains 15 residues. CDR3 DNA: TGTGCCAGCAGCCCCGGGACAGGGAGGGGTTACGAGCAGTACTTC. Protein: CASSPGTGRGYEQYF.

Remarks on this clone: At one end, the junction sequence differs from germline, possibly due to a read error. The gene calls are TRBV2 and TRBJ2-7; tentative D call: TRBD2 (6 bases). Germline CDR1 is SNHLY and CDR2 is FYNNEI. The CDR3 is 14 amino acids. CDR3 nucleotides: TGTGCCAACAGTGGGGACCATCCGGCGGGAGAGCAGTACTTC. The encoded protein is CANSGDHPAGEQYF.

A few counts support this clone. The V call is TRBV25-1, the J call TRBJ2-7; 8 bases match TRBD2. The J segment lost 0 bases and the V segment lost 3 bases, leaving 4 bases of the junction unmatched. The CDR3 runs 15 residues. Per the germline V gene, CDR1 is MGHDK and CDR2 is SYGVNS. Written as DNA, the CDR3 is TGTGCCAGCAGTGACACTAGCGGCTTCTCCTACGAGCAGTACTTC. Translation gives CASSDTSGFSYEQYF.

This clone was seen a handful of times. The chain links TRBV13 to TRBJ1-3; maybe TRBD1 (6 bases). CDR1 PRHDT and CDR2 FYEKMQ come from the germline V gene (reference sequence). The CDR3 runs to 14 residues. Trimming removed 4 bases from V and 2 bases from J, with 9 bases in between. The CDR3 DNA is TGTGCCAGCAGCTATAGACAGGCTGGAAACACCATATATTTT. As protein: CASSYRQAGNTIYF.

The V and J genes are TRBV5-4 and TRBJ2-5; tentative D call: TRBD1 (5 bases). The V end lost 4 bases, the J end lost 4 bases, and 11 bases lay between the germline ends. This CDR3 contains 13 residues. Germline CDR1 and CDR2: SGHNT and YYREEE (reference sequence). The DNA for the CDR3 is TGTGCCAGCAGCGACAGTGGAGCAGAGACCCAGTACTTC. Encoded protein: CASSDSGAETQYF.

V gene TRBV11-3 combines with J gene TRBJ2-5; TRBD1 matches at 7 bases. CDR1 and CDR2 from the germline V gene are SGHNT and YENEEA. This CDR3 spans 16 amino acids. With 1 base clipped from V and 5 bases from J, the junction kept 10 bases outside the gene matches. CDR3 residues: CASSLGATGIGETQYF. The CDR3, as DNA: TGTGCCAGCAGCTTAGGGGCGACAGGGATCGGGGAGACCCAGTACTTC.

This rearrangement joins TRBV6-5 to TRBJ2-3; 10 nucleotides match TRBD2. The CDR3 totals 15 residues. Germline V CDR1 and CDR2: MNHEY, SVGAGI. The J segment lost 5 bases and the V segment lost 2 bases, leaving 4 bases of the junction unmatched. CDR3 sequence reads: CASSYLAGEVDTQYF. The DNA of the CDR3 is TGTGCCAGCAGTTACCTAGCGGGAGAGGTAGATACGCAGTATTTT.